This is a list of T cell receptor beta chains from one sample in a study of cytomegalovirus exposure and HLA in healthy donors. The repertoire was sequenced with immunoSEQ multiplex PCR; TCRdb's copy has only in-frame clones and lacks some. The data show roughly 100,000 clones, with 64% seen just once and roughly 3.2% held by the top ten. The sample taken for sequencing was PBMCs. These receptors came from a man between 60 and 75 years old in good health and CMV-seronegative. The CDR3 runs from the conserved cysteine through the conserved F or W. Fields, in order: CDR3 length, D gene, clone size, V gene, J gene, CDR3 protein, CDR3 DNA. The D gene is left open where the match is weak. The listing skips clone size in some rows; elsewhere it reads once, few, many or a size class.

length: 15; D: TRBD1; size: -; V: TRBV5-1; J: TRBJ2-7; CDR3: CASKTSRDSSYEQYF; DNA: TGCGCCAGCAAAACATCCCGGGACAGCTCCTACGAGCAGTACTTC
length: 15; D: TRBD2; size: -; V: TRBV7-3; J: TRBJ2-1; CDR3: CASSFGTSGGREQFF; DNA: TGTGCCAGCAGCTTCGGGACTAGCGGGGGGAGGGAGCAGTTCTTC
length: 16; D: TRBD2; size: -; V: TRBV2; J: TRBJ2-5; CDR3: CASSEAPSGLQETQYF; DNA: TGTGCCAGCAGTGAAGCGCCTAGCGGACTCCAAGAGACCCAGTACTTC
length: 13; D: -; size: -; V: TRBV14; J: TRBJ1-2; CDR3: CASSQAGVHGYTF; DNA: TGTGCCAGCAGCCAAGCGGGGGTTCATGGCTACACCTTC
length: 14; D: TRBD1; size: -; V: TRBV5-1; J: TRBJ2-3; CDR3: CASSLGQGGDTQYF; DNA: TGCGCCAGCAGCCTAGGACAGGGTGGAGATACGCAGTATTTT
length: 14; D: -; size: -; V: TRBV11-3; J: TRBJ2-5; CDR3: CASSLGGTRETQYF; DNA: TGTGCCAGCAGCTTGGGGGGGACACGGGAGACCCAGTACTTC
length: 18; D: -; size: once; V: TRBV9; J: TRBJ2-1; CDR3: CASSTTQGGDRLYNEQFF; DNA: TGTGCCAGCAGCACCACTCAGGGAGGGGACAGGCTCTACAATGAGCAGTTCTTC
length: 16; D: TRBD1; size: -; V: TRBV18; J: TRBJ1-1; CDR3: CASSRGQGATDTEAFF; DNA: TGTGCCAGCTCAAGGGGACAGGGGGCAACGGACACTGAAGCTTTCTTT
length: 15; D: -; size: few; V: TRBV6-5; J: TRBJ1-5; CDR3: CASSYRQGSNQPQHF; DNA: TGTGCCAGCAGTTACAGGCAGGGTAGCAATCAGCCCCAGCATTTT
length: 13; D: -; size: -; V: TRBV5-1; J: TRBJ1-6; CDR3: CASSNNRETPLHF; DNA: TGCGCCAGCAGCAACAACAGGGAAACACCCCTCCACTTT
length: 15; D: -; size: -; V: TRBV6-5; J: TRBJ1-5; CDR3: CASSYSNRQDQPQHF; DNA: TGTGCCAGCAGTTACTCGAATAGGCAGGATCAGCCCCAGCATTTT
length: 12; D: -; size: few; V: TRBV2; J: TRBJ2-7; CDR3: CASSGNRAEQYF; DNA: TGTGCCAGCAGTGGGAACAGGGCCGAGCAGTACTTC
length: 14; D: -; size: -; V: TRBV5-1; J: TRBJ2-1; CDR3: CASSLAIPNNEQFF; DNA: TGCGCCAGCAGCTTGGCTATCCCTAACAATGAGCAGTTCTTC